These T cell receptor beta chains were read from a single sample in a study of blood T cell repertoires in COVID-19. Here immunoSEQ multiplex PCR was the method, and the copy in TCRdb shows in-frame clones only, minus some. This table has tens of thousands of clones, around 84% appearing once. The source material was peripheral blood. These receptors all stem from a man over 45 with active COVID-19. Each CDR3 is given with its conserved first and last residue. A D gene is named only where the DNA matches it firmly. Expanded clones get a size class; other rows say once, few or many, or leave the size out.

15,-,-,TRBJ1-2,TRBV5-4,TGTGCCAGCAGCTTGGGGGGTTACCCGACAGGAGGCTACACCTTC,CASSLGGYPTGGYTF
15,TRBD2,-,TRBJ2-7,TRBV6-2/TRBV6-3,TGTGCCAGCAGTTACTCGACTAGCGGGGGTTACGAGCAGTACTTC,CASSYSTSGGYEQYF
15,TRBD1,-,TRBJ2-3,TRBV5-1,TGCGCCAGCAGCCAGACAGGGGTTCTCACAGATACGCAGTATTTT,CASSQTGVLTDTQYF
13,-,-,TRBJ2-7,TRBV9,TGTGCCAGCGGTTCGAGCCCGGCCTACGAGCAGTACTTC,CASGSSPAYEQYF
14,TRBD1,once,TRBJ1-3,TRBV18,TGTGCCAGCTCACCGGGACAGAGGGGGAACACCATATATTTT,CASSPGQRGNTIYF
16,-,-,TRBJ2-3,TRBV3-1/TRBV3-2,TGTGCCAGCAGCAACCGCCTAGCCGCTAGCACAGATACGCAGTATTTT,CASSNRLAASTDTQYF
16,TRBD2,-,TRBJ2-2,TRBV19,TGTGCCAGCCGACTAGCGGGAGAGGGGAAGTCCGGGGAGCTGTTTTTT,CASRLAGEGKSGELFF
15,TRBD1,-,TRBJ2-5,TRBV18,TGTGCCAGCTCAAAGACAGGGGGCAAGGGAGAGACCCAGTACTTC,CASSKTGGKGETQYF
14,-,-,TRBJ2-1,TRBV7-3,TGTGCCAGCAGCTTATCGCGGGGTGGCAATGAGCAGTTCTTC,CASSLSRGGNEQFF
14,TRBD1,-,TRBJ2-5,TRBV18,TGTGCCAGCTCACCCGACAGGGACCAAGAGACCCAGTACTTC,CASSPDRDQETQYF
15,-,-,TRBJ1-4,TRBV2,TGTGCCAGCAGTGAAGCGCCAGGCGGCGCGGGAAAACTGTTTTTT,CASSEAPGGAGKLFF
15,-,-,TRBJ1-1,TRBV6-5,TGTGCCAGCAGTTACTCTCCAGTTATGAACACTGAAGCTTTCTTT,CASSYSPVMNTEAFF
13,-,-,TRBJ2-5,TRBV5-6,TGTGCCAGCAGCTCCGGGGTAAAAGAGACCCAGTACTTC,CASSSGVKETQYF
16,TRBD1,-,TRBJ1-6,TRBV6-5,TGTGCCAGCAGTTACTCCGACAGGGGGATTGCTTCACCCCTCCACTTT,CASSYSDRGIASPLHF
13,-,-,TRBJ1-3,TRBV7-8,TGTGCCAGCAGCCCGTCCCAGGGAAACACCATATATTTT,CASSPSQGNTIYF
13,TRBD1,-,TRBJ1-1,TRBV6-5,TGTGCCAGCAGGACAGGGGGGAGAACTGAAGCTTTCTTT,CASRTGGRTEAFF
15,TRBD1,-,TRBJ2-5,TRBV5-1,TGCGCCAGCACCGAACAGACAGGGGGCCGGGAGACCCAGTACTTC,CASTEQTGGRETQYF
14,-,once,TRBJ2-3,TRBV18,TGTGCCAGCTCACCACCCACGGGTCCAGATACGCAGTATTTT,CASSPPTGPDTQYF
14,TRBD1,-,TRBJ2-7,TRBV27,TGTGCCAGCAGTTTTGAACAGGGGGCCTACGAGCAGTACTTC,CASSFEQGAYEQYF
15,TRBD1,-,TRBJ1-5,TRBV10-3,TGTGCCATCAGGGCAGACAGGGGAGGCAATCAGCCCCAGCATTTT,CAIRADRGGNQPQHF
10,-,-,TRBJ1-6,TRBV19,TGTGCCACCGGGGGGACACCCCTCCACTTT,CATGGTPLHF
15,TRBD1,-,TRBJ1-5,TRBV24-1,TGTGCCACCAGTGAGGGGACAGGTCCGAATCAGCCCCAGCATTTT,CATSEGTGPNQPQHF
16,TRBD2,-,TRBJ2-7,TRBV3-1/TRBV3-2,TGTGCCAGCAGCCGGGGACGCGGGGGGGCTTTGGACGAGCAGTACTTC,CASSRGRGGALDEQYF
15,-,-,TRBJ2-3,TRBV9,TGTGCCAGCAGCGTAGGTACGGGTCGGACAGATACGCAGTATTTT,CASSVGTGRTDTQYF
14,-,-,TRBJ1-1,TRBV14,TGTGCCAGCAGCCAAGTGCGGGGGAACACTGAAGCTTTCTTT,CASSQVRGNTEAFF
16,TRBD2,-,TRBJ2-1,TRBV6-2/TRBV6-3,TGTGCCAGCAGTGGGGGACTAGCGGGGTTATACAATGAGCAGTTCTTC,CASSGGLAGLYNEQFF
12,-,-,TRBJ2-7,TRBV14,TGTGCCAGCAGTCGTTTGGGGGGCGAGCAGTACTTC,CASSRLGGEQYF
13,-,-,TRBJ1-6,TRBV2,TGTGCCAGCAGAGCGGGGGCTCCTGGGTCCCTCCACTTT,CASRAGAPGSLHF
17,TRBD2,-,TRBJ2-1,TRBV27,TGTGCCAGCAGTTCTTTGGGACTAGCGGGGGGGCCACGGGAGCAGTTCTTC,CASSSLGLAGGPREQFF
19,-,few,TRBJ1-3,TRBV3-1/TRBV3-2,TGTGCCAGCAGCCAAGTGTTTCTGAGGGTTCCACCCTCTGGAAACACCATATATTTT,CASSQVFLRVPPSGNTIYF
15,TRBD2,-,TRBJ2-1,TRBV7-9,TGTGCCAGCAGCGCCCCCGGACTAGTAAACAATGAGCAGTTCTTC,CASSAPGLVNNEQFF
14,-,few,TRBJ1-5,TRBV19,TGTGCCAGTACGTTGACAGGCCGCAATCAGCCCCAGCATTTT,CASTLTGRNQPQHF
16,-,-,TRBJ1-3,TRBV5-4,TGTGCCAGCAGCTTGGGGGGCGATAGCTCTGGAAACACCATATATTTT,CASSLGGDSSGNTIYF
14,TRBD1,-,TRBJ2-7,TRBV5-1,TGCGCCAGCAGAAAGACAGGGAAAATAGACGAGCAGTACTTC,CASRKTGKIDEQYF
14,TRBD1,once,TRBJ2-2,TRBV5-1,TGCGCCAGCAGCTTAGACAGGGGCCCCGGGGAGCTGTTTTTT,CASSLDRGPGELFF
16,-,-,TRBJ2-1,TRBV4-1,TGCGCCAGCAGCCAGCTTAACGTCCTAGGGGGTAATGAGCAGTTCTTC,CASSQLNVLGGNEQFF
15,-,medium-sized,TRBJ1-6,TRBV5-4,TGTGCCAGCAGCCAACCGGGACAAAGAAATTCACCCCTCCACTTT,CASSQPGQRNSPLHF
14,TRBD2,-,TRBJ2-7,TRBV4-1,TGCGCCAGCAGCCAGAGGGCTAGCGGGGACGAGCAGTACTTC,CASSQRASGDEQYF
18,-,-,TRBJ1-5,TRBV28,TGTGCCAGCAGTTTCTCACACGGCTTGGGCAGCCTCAATCAGCCCCAGCATTTT,CASSFSHGLGSLNQPQHF
16,-,-,TRBJ2-5,TRBV18,TGTGCCAGCTCACTGGGGTTGGGGAGATCTCAAGAGACCCAGTACTTC,CASSLGLGRSQETQYF
16,TRBD2,-,TRBJ2-3,TRBV9,TGTGCCAGCAGCGAACTCGGGAGGGGCAGCACAGATACGCAGTATTTT,CASSELGRGSTDTQYF
14,-,-,TRBJ1-1,TRBV7-8,TGTGCCAGCAGCGTCCGTGACTTTGGGACTGAAGCTTTCTTT,CASSVRDFGTEAFF
15,-,-,TRBJ2-7,TRBV7-9,TGTGCCAGCAGCGGAAGTCAGGGGAGCTCCTACGAGCAGTACTTC,CASSGSQGSSYEQYF
17,-,-,TRBJ2-1,TRBV7-9,TGTGCCAGCAGCCCTAGGCCGCAGGGGCCGACAGCGAATGAGCAGTTCTTC,CASSPRPQGPTANEQFF
14,-,-,TRBJ2-2,TRBV5-4,TGTGCCAGCAGCTTGGACAGCGGAACCGGGGAGCTGTTTTTT,CASSLDSGTGELFF
13,-,-,TRBJ1-1,TRBV30,TGTGCCTGGAGTCGAGACGCAAGGGGTGAAGCTTTCTTT,CAWSRDARGEAFF
13,-,-,TRBJ1-2,TRBV30,TGTGCCTGGAGTGTGGGGCGACAGTATGGCTACACCTTC,CAWSVGRQYGYTF
14,TRBD1,few,TRBJ1-6,TRBV19,TGTGCCAGTAGAGGACAGGGGATAGGCTCACCCCTCCACTTT,CASRGQGIGSPLHF
18,-,many,TRBJ1-3,TRBV4-2,TGTGCCAGCAGCCAAGAGCCAAATCCTCTCCGGGGTGGAAACACCATATATTTT,CASSQEPNPLRGGNTIYF
15,TRBD1,-,TRBJ1-1,TRBV7-9,TGTGCCAGCAGCTTAGGACAGGGTTTCCTTACTGAAGCTTTCTTT,CASSLGQGFLTEAFF
14,TRBD1,-,TRBJ2-7,TRBV7-9,TGTGCCAGCAGCTTCGGGACAGGGTTATACGAGCAGTACTTC,CASSFGTGLYEQYF
16,-,-,TRBJ2-1,TRBV4-2,TGTGCCAGCAGCCAAGGAAGCGTCAGCTCCTACAATGAGCAGTTCTTC,CASSQGSVSSYNEQFF
15,TRBD1,-,TRBJ1-2,TRBV5-8,TGTGCCAGCAGCTGGGGGACAGTAAAAAACTATGGCTACACCTTC,CASSWGTVKNYGYTF
14,-,few,TRBJ1-5,TRBV5-8,TGTGCCAGCAGCCGTAGTTATAGCAATCAGCCCCAGCATTTT,CASSRSYSNQPQHF
14,-,-,TRBJ1-2,TRBV2,TGTGCCAGCAGTGAAGCATACAGGGACTATGGCTACACCTTC,CASSEAYRDYGYTF